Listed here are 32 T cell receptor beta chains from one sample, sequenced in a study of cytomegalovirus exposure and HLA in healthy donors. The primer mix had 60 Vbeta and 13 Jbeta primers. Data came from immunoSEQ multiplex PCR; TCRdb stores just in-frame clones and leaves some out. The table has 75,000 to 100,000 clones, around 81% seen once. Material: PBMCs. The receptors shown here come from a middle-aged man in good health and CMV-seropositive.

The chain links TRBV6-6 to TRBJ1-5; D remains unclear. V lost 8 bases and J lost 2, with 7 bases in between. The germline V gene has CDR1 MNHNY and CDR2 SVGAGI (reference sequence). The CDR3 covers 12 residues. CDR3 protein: CASREGNQPQHF. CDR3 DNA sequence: TGTGCCAGCCGGGAGGGCAATCAGCCCCAGCATTTT.

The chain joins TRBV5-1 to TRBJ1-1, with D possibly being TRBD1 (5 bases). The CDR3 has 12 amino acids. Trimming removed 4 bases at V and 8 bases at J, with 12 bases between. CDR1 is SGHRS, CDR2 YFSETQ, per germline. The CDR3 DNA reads TGCGCCAGCAGCCTGCGGGACGGAGAAGCTTTCTTT. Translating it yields CASSLRDGEAFF. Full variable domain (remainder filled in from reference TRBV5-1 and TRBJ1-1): KAGVTQTPRYLIKTRGQQVTLSCSPISGHRSVSWYQQTPGQGLQFLFEYFSETQRNKGNFPGRFSGRQFSNSRSEMNVSTLELGDSALYLCASSLRDGEAFFGQGTRLTVV.

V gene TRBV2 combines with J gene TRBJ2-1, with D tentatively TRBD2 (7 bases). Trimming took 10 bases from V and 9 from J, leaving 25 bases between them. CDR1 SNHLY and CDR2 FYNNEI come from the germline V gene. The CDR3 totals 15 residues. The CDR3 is CAIGRRGGAVGEQFF. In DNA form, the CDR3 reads TGTGCCATTGGTCGCCGAGGGGGGGCCGTAGGTGAGCAGTTCTTC.

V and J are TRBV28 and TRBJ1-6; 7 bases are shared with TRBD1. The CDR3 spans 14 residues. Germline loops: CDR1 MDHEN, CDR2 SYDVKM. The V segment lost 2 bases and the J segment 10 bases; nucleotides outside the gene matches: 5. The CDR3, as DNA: TGTGCCAGCAGTTTACAGGGGGGACCATCACCCCTCCACTTT. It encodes CASSLQGGPSPLHF. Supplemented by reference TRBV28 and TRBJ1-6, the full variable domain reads DVKVTQSSRYLVKRTGEKVFLECVQDMDHENMFWYRQDPGLGLRLIYFSYDVKMKEKGDIPEGYSVSREKKERFSLILESASTNQTSMYLCASSLQGGPSPLHFGNGTRLTVT.

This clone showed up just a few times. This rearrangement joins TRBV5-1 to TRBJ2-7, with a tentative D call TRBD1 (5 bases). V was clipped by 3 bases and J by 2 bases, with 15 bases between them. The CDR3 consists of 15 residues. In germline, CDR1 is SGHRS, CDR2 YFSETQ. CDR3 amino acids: CASSSKPGITYEQYF. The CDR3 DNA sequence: TGCGCCAGCAGCTCCAAACCAGGGATCACCTACGAGCAGTACTTC.

The chain's CDR3 is CASSSTGWADTQYF. Written as DNA, the CDR3 is TGTGCCAGCAGTTCCACAGGGTGGGCAGATACGCAGTATTTT. The rearrangement joins TRBV27 to TRBJ2-3; possible D gene TRBD1, 6 bases. Germline assignment: CDR1 MNHEY and CDR2 SMNVEV (reference sequence). The CDR3 covers 14 residues. Trimming pared 4 bases from V and 4 bases from J, leaving 12 bases between.

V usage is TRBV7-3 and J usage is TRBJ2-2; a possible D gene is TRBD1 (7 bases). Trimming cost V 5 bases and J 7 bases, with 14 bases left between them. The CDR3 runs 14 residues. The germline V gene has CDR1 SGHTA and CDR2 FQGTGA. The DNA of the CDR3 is TGTGCCAGCAGCCCCGACAGGGAGGTCGGGGAGCTGTTTTTT. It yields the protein CASSPDREVGELFF.

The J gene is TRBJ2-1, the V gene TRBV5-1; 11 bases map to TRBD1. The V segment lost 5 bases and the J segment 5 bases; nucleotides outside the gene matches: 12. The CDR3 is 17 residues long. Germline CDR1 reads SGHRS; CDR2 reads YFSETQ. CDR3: CASSKGTPGQGDNEQFF. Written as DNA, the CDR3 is TGCGCCAGCAGTAAGGGGACTCCGGGACAGGGGGACAATGAGCAGTTCTTC.

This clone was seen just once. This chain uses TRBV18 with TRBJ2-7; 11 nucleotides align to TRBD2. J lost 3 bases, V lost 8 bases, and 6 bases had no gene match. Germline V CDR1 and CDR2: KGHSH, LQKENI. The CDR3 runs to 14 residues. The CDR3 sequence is CASRAGTSGYEQYF. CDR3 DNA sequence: TGTGCCAGCCGAGCCGGGACTAGCGGCTACGAGCAGTACTTC.

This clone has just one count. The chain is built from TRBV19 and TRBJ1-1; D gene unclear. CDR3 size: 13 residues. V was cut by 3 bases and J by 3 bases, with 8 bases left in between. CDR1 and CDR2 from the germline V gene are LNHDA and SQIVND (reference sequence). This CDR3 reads CASSIRRDTEAFF. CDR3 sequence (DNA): TGTGCCAGTAGTATCCGCCGCGACACTGAAGCTTTCTTT.

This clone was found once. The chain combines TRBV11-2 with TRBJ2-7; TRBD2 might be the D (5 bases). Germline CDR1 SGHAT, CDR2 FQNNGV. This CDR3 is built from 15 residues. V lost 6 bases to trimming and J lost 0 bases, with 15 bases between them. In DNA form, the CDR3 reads TGTGCCAGCAGGGTTGGGCTAGCCACCTCCTACGAGCAGTACTTC. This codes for CASRVGLATSYEQYF.

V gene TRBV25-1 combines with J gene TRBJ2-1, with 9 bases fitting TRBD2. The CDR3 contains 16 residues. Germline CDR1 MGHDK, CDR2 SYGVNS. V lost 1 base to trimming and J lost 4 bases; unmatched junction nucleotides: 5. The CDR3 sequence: CASSELVAGEYNEQFF. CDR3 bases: TGTGCCAGCAGTGAATTGGTAGCGGGGGAATACAATGAGCAGTTCTTC.

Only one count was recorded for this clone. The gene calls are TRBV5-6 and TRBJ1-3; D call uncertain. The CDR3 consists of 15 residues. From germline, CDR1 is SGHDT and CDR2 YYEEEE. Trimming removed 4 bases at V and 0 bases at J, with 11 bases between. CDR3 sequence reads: CASSPGLSSGNTIYF. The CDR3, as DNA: TGTGCCAGCAGCCCTGGACTGAGCTCTGGAAACACCATATATTTT.

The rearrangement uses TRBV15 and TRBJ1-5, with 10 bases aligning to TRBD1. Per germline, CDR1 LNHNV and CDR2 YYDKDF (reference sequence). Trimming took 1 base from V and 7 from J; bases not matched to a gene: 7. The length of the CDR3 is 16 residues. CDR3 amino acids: CATSRVSGQGEQPQHF. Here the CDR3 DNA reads TGTGCCACCAGCAGAGTCTCCGGACAGGGGGAACAGCCCCAGCATTTT. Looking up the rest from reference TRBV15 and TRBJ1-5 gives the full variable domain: DAMVIQNPRYQVTQFGKPVTLSCSQTLNHNVMYWYQQKSSQAPKLLFHYYDKDFNNEADTPDNFQSRRPNTSFCFLDIRSPGLGDTAMYLCATSRVSGQGEQPQHFGDGTRLSIL.

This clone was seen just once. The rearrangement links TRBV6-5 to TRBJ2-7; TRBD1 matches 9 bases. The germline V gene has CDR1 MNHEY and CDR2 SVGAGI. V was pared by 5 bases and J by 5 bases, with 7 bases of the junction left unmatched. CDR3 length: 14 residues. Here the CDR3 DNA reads TGTGCCAGCAGTCGTGGGACAGGGAAAAACGAGCAGTACTTC. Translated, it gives CASSRGTGKNEQYF.

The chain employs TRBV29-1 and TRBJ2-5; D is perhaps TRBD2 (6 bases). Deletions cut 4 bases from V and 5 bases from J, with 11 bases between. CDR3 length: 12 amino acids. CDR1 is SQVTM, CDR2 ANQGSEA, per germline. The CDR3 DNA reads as TGCAGCGTTGGTTTGGGAGGTGAGACCCAGTACTTC. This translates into CSVGLGGETQYF. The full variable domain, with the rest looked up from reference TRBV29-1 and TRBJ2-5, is SAVISQKPSRDICQRGTSLTIQCQVDSQVTMMFWYRQQPGQSLTLIATANQGSEATYESGFVIDKFPISRPNLTFSTLTVSNMSPEDSSIYLCSVGLGGETQYFGPGTRLLVL.

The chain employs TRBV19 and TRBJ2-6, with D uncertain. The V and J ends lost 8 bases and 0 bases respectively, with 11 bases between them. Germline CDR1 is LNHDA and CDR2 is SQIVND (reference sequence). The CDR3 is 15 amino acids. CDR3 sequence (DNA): TGTGCCAGTGCCCTGACAAGCTCTGGGGCCAACGTCCTGACTTTC. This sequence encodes CASALTSSGANVLTF.

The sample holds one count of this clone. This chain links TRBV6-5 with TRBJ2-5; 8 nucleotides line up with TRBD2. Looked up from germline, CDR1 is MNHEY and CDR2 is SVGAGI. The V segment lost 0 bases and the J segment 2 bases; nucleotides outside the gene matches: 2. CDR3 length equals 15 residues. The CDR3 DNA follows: TGTGCCAGCAGTTACTCACTAGCGGCTCAAGAGACCCAGTACTTC. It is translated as CASSYSLAAQETQYF.

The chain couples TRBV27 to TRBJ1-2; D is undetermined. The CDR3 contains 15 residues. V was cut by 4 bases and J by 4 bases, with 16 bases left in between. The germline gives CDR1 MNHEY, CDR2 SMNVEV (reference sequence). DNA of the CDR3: TGTGCCAGCAGTTCTATACCCCCCGGGATCTATGGCTACACCTTC. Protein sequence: CASSSIPPGIYGYTF.

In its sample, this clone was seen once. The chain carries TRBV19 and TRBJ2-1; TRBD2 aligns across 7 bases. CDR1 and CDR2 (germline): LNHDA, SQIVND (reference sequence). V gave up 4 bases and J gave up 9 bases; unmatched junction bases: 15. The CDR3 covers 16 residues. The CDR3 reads CASSTRGGWGEGEQFF. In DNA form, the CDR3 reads TGTGCCAGTAGTACCCGCGGGGGTTGGGGGGAAGGTGAGCAGTTCTTC.

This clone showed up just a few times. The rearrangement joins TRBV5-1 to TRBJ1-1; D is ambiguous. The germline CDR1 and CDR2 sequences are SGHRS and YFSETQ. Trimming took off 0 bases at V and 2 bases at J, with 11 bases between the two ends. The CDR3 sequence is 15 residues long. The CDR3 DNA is TGCGCCAGCAGCTTGGCCCAGGTTACCAACACTGAAGCTTTCTTT. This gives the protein CASSLAQVTNTEAFF.

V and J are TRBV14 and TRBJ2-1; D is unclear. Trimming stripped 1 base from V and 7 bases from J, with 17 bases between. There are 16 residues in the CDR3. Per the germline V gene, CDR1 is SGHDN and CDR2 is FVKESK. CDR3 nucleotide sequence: TGTGCCAGCAGCCAAGCCCATCTCACCTACTATAATGAGCAGTTCTTC. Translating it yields CASSQAHLTYYNEQFF.

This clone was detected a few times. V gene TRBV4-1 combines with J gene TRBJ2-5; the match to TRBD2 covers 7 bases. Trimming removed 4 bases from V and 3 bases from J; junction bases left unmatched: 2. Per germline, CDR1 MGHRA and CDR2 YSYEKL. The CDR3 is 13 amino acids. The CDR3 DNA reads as TGCGCCAGCAGCCGGGACTATAAAGAGACCCAGTACTTC. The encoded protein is CASSRDYKETQYF.

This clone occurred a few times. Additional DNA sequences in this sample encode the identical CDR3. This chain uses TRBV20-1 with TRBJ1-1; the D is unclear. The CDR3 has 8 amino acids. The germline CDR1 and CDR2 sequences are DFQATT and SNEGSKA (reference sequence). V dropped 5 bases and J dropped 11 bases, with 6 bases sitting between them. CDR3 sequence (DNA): TGCAGTGCTCCTCCGGCTTTCTTT. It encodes CSAPPAFF.

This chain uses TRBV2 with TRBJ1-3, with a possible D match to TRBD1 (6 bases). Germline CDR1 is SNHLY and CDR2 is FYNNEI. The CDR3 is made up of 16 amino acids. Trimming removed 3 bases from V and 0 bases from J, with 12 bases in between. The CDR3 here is CASSEGRGNSGNTIYF. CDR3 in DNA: TGTGCCAGCAGTGAGGGCAGGGGTAACTCTGGAAACACCATATATTTT.

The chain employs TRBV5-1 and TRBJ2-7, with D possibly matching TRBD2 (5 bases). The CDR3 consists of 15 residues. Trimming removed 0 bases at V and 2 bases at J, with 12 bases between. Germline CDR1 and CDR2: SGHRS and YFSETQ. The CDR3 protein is CASSLGGSTTYEQYF. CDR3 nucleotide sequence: TGCGCCAGCAGCTTGGGAGGGAGTACCACCTACGAGCAGTACTTC.

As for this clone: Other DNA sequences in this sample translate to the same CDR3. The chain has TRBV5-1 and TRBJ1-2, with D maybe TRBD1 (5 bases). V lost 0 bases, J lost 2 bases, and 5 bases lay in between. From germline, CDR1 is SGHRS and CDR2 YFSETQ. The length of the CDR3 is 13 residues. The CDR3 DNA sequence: TGCGCCAGCAGCTTGGGACAGAACTATGGCTACACCTTC. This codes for CASSLGQNYGYTF.

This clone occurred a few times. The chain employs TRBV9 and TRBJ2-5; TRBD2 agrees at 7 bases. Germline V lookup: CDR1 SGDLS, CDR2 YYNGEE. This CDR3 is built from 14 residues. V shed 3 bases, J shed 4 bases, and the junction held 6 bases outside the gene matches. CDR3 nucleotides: TGTGCCAGCAGCGGAGACCCGGGGGGAGAGACCCAGTACTTC. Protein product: CASSGDPGGETQYF.

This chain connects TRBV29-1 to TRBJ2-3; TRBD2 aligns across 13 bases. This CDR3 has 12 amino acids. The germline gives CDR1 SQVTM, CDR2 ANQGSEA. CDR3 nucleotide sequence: TGCAGTACTAGCGGGGGGGCAGATACGCAGTATTTT. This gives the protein CSTSGGADTQYF.

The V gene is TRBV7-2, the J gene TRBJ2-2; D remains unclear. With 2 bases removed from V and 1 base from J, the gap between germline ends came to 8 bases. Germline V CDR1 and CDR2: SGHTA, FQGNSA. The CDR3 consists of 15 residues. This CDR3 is CASSLTRMNTGELFF. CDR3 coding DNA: TGTGCCAGCAGCTTAACCAGGATGAACACCGGGGAGCTGTTTTTT. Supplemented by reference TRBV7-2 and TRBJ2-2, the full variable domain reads GAGVSQSPSNKVTEKGKDVELRCDPISGHTALYWYRQSLGQGLEFLIYFQGNSAPDKSGLPSDRFSAERTGGSVSTLTIQRTQQEDSAVYLCASSLTRMNTGELFFGEGSRLTVL.

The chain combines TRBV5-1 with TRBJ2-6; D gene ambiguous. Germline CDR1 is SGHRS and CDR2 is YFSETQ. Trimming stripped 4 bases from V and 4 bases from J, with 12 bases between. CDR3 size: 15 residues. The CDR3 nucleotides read TGCGCCAGCAGCGCCAACAGTGGGGGGGCCAACGTCCTGACTTTC. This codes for CASSANSGGANVLTF. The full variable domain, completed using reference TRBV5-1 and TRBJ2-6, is KAGVTQTPRYLIKTRGQQVTLSCSPISGHRSVSWYQQTPGQGLQFLFEYFSETQRNKGNFPGRFSGRQFSNSRSEMNVSTLELGDSALYLCASSANSGGANVLTFGAGSRLTVL.

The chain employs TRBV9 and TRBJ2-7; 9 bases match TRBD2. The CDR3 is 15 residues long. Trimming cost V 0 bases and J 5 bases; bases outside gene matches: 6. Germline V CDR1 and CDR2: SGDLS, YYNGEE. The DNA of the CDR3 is TGTGCCAGCAGCGTAGTGGCGGGGGGGCCCCACGAGCAGTACTTC. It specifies CASSVVAGGPHEQYF.